This paragraph reports one TCR beta chain. Its specificity is unknown. The data derive from a study of shared clonotypes between healthy human individuals. Per sorted-subset replicate PCR, input was approximately 210 ng DNA, representing roughly 28,000 T cell genomes. Clones were read by immunoSEQ multiplex PCR, and TCRdb kept only the in-frame ones, dropping some. This repertoire shows about 2.1 million clones, just over 90% found once; its top ten account for around 1.8%. Study-wide results and limits: Relative to their counterparts shared across all four donors, non-shared clonotypes exhibited diminished generation probabilities. Sequencing depth was expected to influence donor clonotype sharing. Estimated clonotype richness was generally higher in naive than memory subsets.

Positively selected for CCR7, the CD45RO-negative cells used as naive CD8 cells excluded terminally differentiated effector memory CD45RA+ cells. From germline, CDR1 is LNHDA and CDR2 SQIVND (reference sequence). The germline V and J ends were trimmed by 5 bases and 2 bases, with 10 bases remaining between them. The CDR3 totals 14 residues. This TCR was recovered from a man aged 18 to 29 in good health. Some clones in this sample may be carry-over from other donors' samples. The sample comprised naive CD8+ T cells from PBMCs. This rearrangement joins TRBV19 to TRBJ1-5, with D possibly TRBD1 on 6 matching bases. The CDR3 is CASSSRQGNQPQHF. CDR3 sequence (DNA): TGTGCCAGTAGTTCCCGACAGGGCAATCAGCCCCAGCATTTT.